The rows below give T cell receptor beta chains drawn from one sample of a study of T cell responses to AZD1222 COVID-19 vaccine. Libraries were prepared by immunoSEQ multiplex PCR; TCRdb keeps only in-frame clonotypes and omits some of them. The sample lists 130,000 to 150,000 clones; roughly nine tenths were seen once. The sample here was peripheral blood, taken on day 0 of AZD1222 vaccination. The origin of the receptors is an adult in good health. The CDR3 runs from the conserved cysteine through the conserved F or W. The D gene is left open where the match is weak. Rows may omit the clone size; those that give it use once, few, many or a size class.

V	size	D	J	CDR3	DNA
TRBV19	-	-	TRBJ1-4	CASSMGLDRWANEKLFF	TGTGCCAGTAGTATGGGCCTCGACAGGTGGGCTAATGAAAAACTGTTTTTT
TRBV15	-	TRBD2	TRBJ2-1	CATSAQLPSGGSYYEQFF	TGTGCCACCAGCGCCCAGCTCCCTAGCGGTGGCTCCTATTATGAGCAGTTCTTC
TRBV4-1	-	-	TRBJ2-7	CASSQAERTGEQYF	TGCGCCAGCAGCCAAGCTGAGCGTACGGGGGAGCAGTACTTC
TRBV5-1	-	TRBD2	TRBJ2-1	CASSSGLAGNNEQFF	TGCGCCAGCAGCTCAGGACTAGCGGGTAACAATGAGCAGTTCTTC
TRBV3-1/TRBV3-2	-	-	TRBJ2-7	CASSPPGQMVGGQYF	TGTGCCAGCAGCCCACCGGGACAGATGGTCGGGGGGCAGTACTTC
TRBV15	-	-	TRBJ2-2	CATSREGQINTGELFF	TGTGCCACCAGCAGAGAGGGGCAGATAAACACCGGGGAGCTGTTTTTT
TRBV28	-	TRBD1	TRBJ1-2	CASSSVEGADYDGYTF	TGTGCCAGCAGTTCGGTTGAGGGGGCGGACTATGATGGCTACACCTTC
TRBV10-3	-	-	TRBJ1-1	CAISEYSTYTEAFF	TGTGCCATCAGTGAGTACAGCACTTACACTGAAGCTTTCTTT
TRBV5-1	-	TRBD1	TRBJ2-5	CASSGDREETQYF	TGCGCCAGCAGCGGGGACAGGGAGGAGACCCAGTACTTC
TRBV10-3	-	-	TRBJ1-5	CAISDSNQPQHF	TGTGCCATCAGTGACAGCAATCAGCCCCAGCATTTT
TRBV7-9	-	TRBD2	TRBJ2-1	CASSPGGSLSYNEQFF	TGTGCCAGCAGCCCGGGCGGGAGCCTATCCTACAATGAGCAGTTCTTC
TRBV7-2	-	-	TRBJ1-4	CASRPGPGATNEKLFF	TGTGCCAGCAGACCAGGGCCAGGGGCAACTAATGAAAAACTGTTTTTT
TRBV20-1	once	-	TRBJ1-2	CSAADYGYTF	TGCAGTGCTGCAGACTATGGCTACACCTTC
TRBV28	-	-	TRBJ1-2	CASSPITGNGYTF	TGTGCCAGCAGTCCTATAACAGGGAATGGCTACACCTTC
TRBV5-6	-	TRBD2	TRBJ2-1	CASSLAVAGYNEQFF	TGTGCCAGCAGCTTGGCGGTAGCGGGGTACAATGAGCAGTTCTTC
TRBV19	-	-	TRBJ2-7	CASSRGKPYEQYF	TGTGCCAGTAGTCGGGGCAAACCCTACGAGCAGTACTTC
TRBV5-6	once	TRBD2	TRBJ2-6	CASSLLAGVLSGANVLTF	TGTGCCAGCAGCCTACTAGCGGGAGTACTCTCTGGGGCCAACGTCCTGACTTTC
TRBV12-3/TRBV12-4	-	-	TRBJ2-7	CASSLTQGHEQYF	TGTGCCAGCAGCTTAACTCAGGGCCACGAGCAGTACTTC